This T cell receptor beta chain was captured in a study of T cells after yellow fever vaccination. This clonotype was observed a few times. Its specificity is unknown. Researchers made TCR cDNA using 5'RACE template switching, and this step added a universal primer site and UMIs. MiXCR, run by TCRdb on the 5' RACE reads, gives a single entry per CDR3 protein. The sample lists a few hundred thousand distinct CDR3 sequences; roughly an eighth were seen once. General study results and limits: Abundant contaminating clonotypes from the bulk population could appear in FACS-sorted repertoires. When the response was secondary, it was weaker but reached its peak faster, day 5 versus 15.

Unmatched junction bases numbered 5, after V lost 1 base and J lost 1 base. Germline lookup yields CDR1 SGHTA and CDR2 FQGTGA. CDR3 length equals 16 residues. Material: CD4+ T cells sorted from PBMCs, obtained 15 days after the yellow fever booster vaccination. This chain joins TRBV7-3 and TRBJ2-3; TRBD2 matches 7 bases. This clonotype was sampled from a man between 18 and 35 years old who received the YFV17D yellow fever vaccine. CDR3 nucleotides: TGTGCCAGCAGCTTAAATCGTGCGGGGGGCACAGATACGCAGTATTTT. Translated: CASSLNRAGGTDTQYF.